This T cell receptor beta chain is from a study of T cell repertoires in cytomegalovirus infection. Trimming cost V 1 base and J 11 bases; bases outside gene matches: 10. This CDR3 contains 17 residues. Germline values: CDR1 SGHVS, CDR2 FNYEAQ. TCRdb re-called the reads with MiXCR, one entry per CDR3 protein. The table lists approximately 1,000,000 distinct CDR3 sequences, less than 40% of them singletons. About this clonotype: Antigen: not known.

Sequencing was performed on cultured CD8+ T cells from PBMCs, taken from culture after CMV antigen stimulation. The receptor comes from a human donor in good health (CMV status not recorded). Some clones in this sample may be carry-over from other donors' samples. The J gene is TRBJ2-1, the V gene TRBV7-6, with 14 bases fitting TRBD2. The CDR3 DNA is TGTGCCAGCAGCTTAGATCCAGGGGGACTAGCGGGGGTCCAGCAGTTCTTC. It translates to CASSLDPGGLAGVQQFF.